This is a list of T cell receptor beta chains from one sample in a study of early stage breast cancer tumors. Here immunoSEQ multiplex PCR was the method, and the copy in TCRdb shows in-frame clones only, minus some. The table shows about 53,000 clones, with about nine tenths occurring only once. Sequencing was done on a sample of blood. These receptors came from a person between 65 and 80 years old with breast cancer. Each CDR3 is given with its conserved first and last residue. The D gene is left open where the match is weak. The size entry is marked missing in some rows and otherwise reads once, few, many or a size class.

.	TRBV10-2	TRBJ1-6	.	CASRAISYNSPLHF	TGCGCCAGCAGGGCAATCTCCTATAATTCACCCCTCCACTTT
.	TRBV6-5	TRBJ1-1	once	CASSFDRYQAFF	TGTGCCAGCAGCTTCGATCGTTACCAGGCTTTCTTT
TRBD2	TRBV15	TRBJ2-1	.	CATSRDRPTSGALEQFF	TGTGCCACCAGCAGAGATCGACCGACTAGCGGGGCCCTTGAGCAGTTCTTC
TRBD1	TRBV29-1	TRBJ1-1	.	CSGGQGDTEAFF	TGCAGCGGTGGACAGGGAGACACTGAAGCTTTCTTT
.	TRBV2	TRBJ1-1	.	CASSERSMNTEAFF	TGTGCCAGCAGTGAACGATCTATGAACACTGAAGCTTTCTTT
TRBD1	TRBV30	TRBJ2-3	.	CAWSVRGTGGTDTQYF	TGTGCCTGGAGTGTAAGGGGTACAGGGGGCACAGATACGCAGTATTTT
.	TRBV12-1	TRBJ2-5	few	CASTSVLAEYQETQYF	TGTGCCAGCACCTCCGTACTAGCGGAGTACCAAGAGACCCAGTACTTC
TRBD2	TRBV10-2	TRBJ2-1	.	CASSARTSGINEQFF	TGCGCCAGCAGCGCCCGGACTAGCGGGATAAATGAGCAGTTCTTC
.	TRBV14	TRBJ2-5	few	CASSQKVVGGPILQETQYF	TGTGCCAGCAGCCAAAAGGTTGTAGGAGGGCCGATCCTTCAAGAGACCCAGTACTTC
TRBD1	TRBV11-3	TRBJ2-2	.	CASQGASTGELFF	TGTGCCAGCCAGGGGGCGAGCACCGGGGAGCTGTTTTTT
.	TRBV10-2	TRBJ2-5	.	CASSANALAAQETQYF	TGCGCCAGCAGTGCCAACGCGCTAGCCGCCCAAGAGACCCAGTACTTC
TRBD2	TRBV2	TRBJ2-3	.	CATRRLAGNTDTQYF	TGTGCCACCCGACGCCTAGCGGGAAACACAGATACGCAGTATTTT
.	TRBV7-6	TRBJ1-3	once	CASSLVRGNTIYF	TGTGCCAGCAGCTTAGTGAGGGGAAACACCATATATTTT
.	TRBV19	TRBJ1-2	.	CASSTLQGYYGYTF	TGTGCCAGTAGTACCTTACAGGGTTACTATGGCTACACCTTC
TRBD2	TRBV9	TRBJ2-7	.	CASSVGLAGGEQYF	TGTGCCAGCAGCGTAGGGCTAGCGGGAGGCGAGCAGTACTTC
TRBD1	TRBV27	TRBJ2-7	.	CASSLPPGQGAGEQYF	TGTGCCAGCAGTTTACCTCCGGGACAGGGGGCTGGGGAGCAGTACTTC
.	TRBV5-5	TRBJ2-7	.	CASSSWLVQGRYEQYF	TGTGCCAGCAGTTCTTGGCTTGTCCAGGGGCGTTACGAGCAGTACTTC
TRBD2	TRBV6-6	TRBJ2-3	.	CASSLAGPTDTQYF	TGTGCCAGCAGTCTAGCGGGGCCCACAGATACGCAGTATTTT
TRBD1	TRBV6-6	TRBJ1-2	few	CASSSAAGGGHGYTF	TGTGCCAGCAGTTCCGCCGCCGGAGGGGGCCATGGCTACACCTTC
TRBD1	TRBV4-2	TRBJ1-1	.	CASSQALGDRTNTEAFF	TGTGCCAGCAGCCAAGCCCTGGGGGACAGAACGAACACTGAAGCTTTCTTT
TRBD1	TRBV27	TRBJ1-2	.	CASSLSPGGNGYTF	TGTGCCAGCAGTTTAAGCCCAGGGGGCAATGGCTACACCTTC
TRBD1	TRBV5-1	TRBJ2-1	.	CASSLGQGQEQFF	TGCGCCAGCAGCCTCGGACAGGGGCAGGAGCAGTTCTTC
TRBD1	TRBV23-1	TRBJ1-5	.	CARRKTGCQPQHF	TGCGCCCGCAGAAAGACAGGGTGTCAGCCCCAGCATTTT
.	TRBV29-1	TRBJ1-1	few	CSVGRSPNTEAFF	TGCAGCGTTGGTCGGTCACCGAACACTGAAGCTTTCTTT
.	TRBV7-2	TRBJ1-1	.	CASSRGFRRDKNTEAFF	TGTGCCAGCAGCCGTGGGTTCCGGAGGGATAAGAACACTGAAGCTTTCTTT
.	TRBV4-1	TRBJ1-1	.	CASSPRARDTEAFF	TGCGCCAGCAGCCCTCGTGCCCGGGACACTGAAGCTTTCTTT